This T cell receptor (beta chain) is drawn from a study of identical twins. About this clonotype: As yet, its antigen is unknown.

General study findings and limits: Invariant cells of the MAIT and iNKT types might have partly distorted the zero-insertion analyses. Weaker excess twin sharing was seen among beta out-of-frame sequences. Insertion counts were lower in abundant cord blood beta clonotypes, a trend that memory repertoires did not show.

TCRdb re-called the 5' RACE reads through MiXCR, storing one row per CDR3 protein. The sample includes some 1,600,000 distinct CDR3 sequences, less than 40% of them seen just once. CDR3 length: 13 residues. Per germline, CDR1 MNHEY and CDR2 SVGAGI. The V gene lost 5 bases and the J gene lost 5 bases, with 12 bases spanning the gap. The chain recombines TRBV6-5 with TRBJ2-5; TRBD1 might be the D (5 bases). This TCR derives from a newborn girl in good health. The sample comprised cord blood. CDR3 nucleotides: TGTGCCAGCAGTAAGGGTAACAGGGAGACCCAGTACTTC. It encodes CASSKGNRETQYF.